This T cell receptor beta chain was profiled in a study of T cell responses to AZD1222 COVID-19 vaccine. The table came from immunoSEQ multiplex PCR; TCRdb's copy has only in-frame clones and leaves some out. This table holds some 96,000 clones, approximately 90% found once. With regard to this clone: Its antigen is not identified. A read error may produce the germline difference seen at one junction end.

Findings and limits, study-wide: Females outnumbered males among donors, who were mostly white British; clonal diversity was possibly underestimated. Unmutated variant regions reportedly attract nearly half of all spike-specific TCRs.

Germline CDR1 and CDR2: MDHEN and SYDVKM. The CDR3 loop spans 11 amino acids. This receptor was obtained from an adult in good health. The chain carries TRBV28 and TRBJ2-2; 8 nucleotides agree with TRBD2. Source: peripheral blood, taken on day 0 of AZD1222 vaccination. CDR3 nucleotide sequence: TGTGCCAGCACCCTCGGGGGGGGGCTGTTTTTT. This encodes CASTLGGGLFF.